In this sample, the clone carrying this TCR beta chain turned up a few times. What it recognizes is unknown. This record belongs to a study of T-cell memory formation after mild COVID-19. Study-wide results and caveats: The pre-infection memory compartment contained some responding clones, suggesting cross-reactive memory joined.

The germline V gene has CDR1 KGHSH and CDR2 LQKENI. V lost 5 bases to trimming and J lost 14 bases; unmatched junction nucleotides: 7. CDR3 length: 12 amino acids. TCRdb itself ran the 5' RACE reads through MiXCR, one entry per CDR3 protein. The data contain 450,000 or so distinct CDR3 sequences, around a quarter of them singletons. The rearrangement joins TRBV18 to TRBJ2-1; 9 bases match TRBD1. Sequenced sample: PBMCs or a T cell subset sorted from them (not recorded which). This TCR came from an adult woman who had mild COVID-19 (a few samples of this study predate the infection). Cell type and time point are not known. CDR3: CASSNPGQGKFF. Written as DNA, the CDR3 is TGTGCCAGCTCAAATCCGGGACAGGGAAAGTTCTTC.